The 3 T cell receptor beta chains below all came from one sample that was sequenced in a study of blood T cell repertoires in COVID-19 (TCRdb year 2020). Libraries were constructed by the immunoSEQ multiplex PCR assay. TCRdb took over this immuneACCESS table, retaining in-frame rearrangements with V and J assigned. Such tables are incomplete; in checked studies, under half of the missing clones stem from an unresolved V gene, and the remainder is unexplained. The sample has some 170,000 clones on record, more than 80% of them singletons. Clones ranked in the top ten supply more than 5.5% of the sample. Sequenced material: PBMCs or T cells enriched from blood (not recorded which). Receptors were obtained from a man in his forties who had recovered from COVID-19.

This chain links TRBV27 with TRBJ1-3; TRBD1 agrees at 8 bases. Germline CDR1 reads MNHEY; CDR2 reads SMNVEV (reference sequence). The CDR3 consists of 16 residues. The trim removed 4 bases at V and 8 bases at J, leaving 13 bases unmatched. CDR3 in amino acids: CASSSLWTGKGDTIYF. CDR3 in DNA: TGTGCCAGCAGTTCCCTTTGGACAGGGAAAGGAGACACCATATATTTT.

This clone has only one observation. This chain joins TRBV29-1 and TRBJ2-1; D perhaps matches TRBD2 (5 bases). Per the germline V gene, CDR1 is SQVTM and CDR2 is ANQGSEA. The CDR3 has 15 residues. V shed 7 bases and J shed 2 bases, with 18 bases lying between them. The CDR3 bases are TGCAGCGGGGCTAGCCCCCGAGGAACCTACAATGAGCAGTTCTTC. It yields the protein CSGASPRGTYNEQFF.

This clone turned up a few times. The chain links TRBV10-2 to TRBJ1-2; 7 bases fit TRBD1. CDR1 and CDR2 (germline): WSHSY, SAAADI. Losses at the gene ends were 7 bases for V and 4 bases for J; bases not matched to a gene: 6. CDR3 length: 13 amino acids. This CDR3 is CASTDRVVYGYTF. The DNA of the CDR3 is TGCGCCAGCACTGACAGGGTGGTCTATGGCTACACCTTC.